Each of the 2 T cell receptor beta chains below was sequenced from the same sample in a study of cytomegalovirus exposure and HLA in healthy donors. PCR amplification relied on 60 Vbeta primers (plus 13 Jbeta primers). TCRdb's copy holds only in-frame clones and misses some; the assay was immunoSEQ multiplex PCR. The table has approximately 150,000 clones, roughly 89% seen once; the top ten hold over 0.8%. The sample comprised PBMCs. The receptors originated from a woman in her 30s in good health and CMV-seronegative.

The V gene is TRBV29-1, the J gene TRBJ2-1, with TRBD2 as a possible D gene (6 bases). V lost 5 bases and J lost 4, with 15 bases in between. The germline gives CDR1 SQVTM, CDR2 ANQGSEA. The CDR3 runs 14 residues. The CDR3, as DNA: TGCAGCGTTTGGAGGGTAGGACTGTACAATGAGCAGTTCTTC. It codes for CSVWRVGLYNEQFF.

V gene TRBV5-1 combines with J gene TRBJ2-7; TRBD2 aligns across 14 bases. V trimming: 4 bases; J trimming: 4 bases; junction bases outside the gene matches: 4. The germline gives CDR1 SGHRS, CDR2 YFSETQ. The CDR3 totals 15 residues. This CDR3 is CASSQGLAGVYEQYF. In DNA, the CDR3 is TGCGCCAGCAGCCAGGGACTAGCGGGAGTGTACGAGCAGTACTTC.